This TCR beta chain was captured by sequencing in a study of blood T cells in healthy people across ages. Study summary: With template switching, about one barcoded beta molecule was captured per two T cells. Study findings and constraints: The fall in TCR beta diversity per million T cells was roughly linear with age.

This clonotype was seen a few times. As yet, its antigen is unknown. The CDR3 totals 13 residues. The V gene lost 4 bases and the J gene lost 0 bases, with 9 bases spanning the gap. Germline CDR1 reads DFQATT; CDR2 reads SNEGSKA (reference sequence). It was with a sample-barcoded 5' primer and a J-beta primer mix that a second PCR of roughly 7 to 12 cycles was run. A tag from a template-switch adaptor with 12 random nucleotides marked each cDNA molecule. TCRdb reprocessed the 5' RACE reads via MiXCR and lists one record per CDR3 protein. The table includes approximately 1.5 million distinct CDR3 sequences, roughly 43% detected once.

The TCR was taken from a woman aged 18-29 years in good health. Material for sequencing was blood. The V call is TRBV20-1, the J call TRBJ2-5; no clear D. The CDR3 sequence: CSATRPDQETQYF. The CDR3 DNA follows: TGCAGTGCTACTCGACCTGACCAAGAGACCCAGTACTTC.